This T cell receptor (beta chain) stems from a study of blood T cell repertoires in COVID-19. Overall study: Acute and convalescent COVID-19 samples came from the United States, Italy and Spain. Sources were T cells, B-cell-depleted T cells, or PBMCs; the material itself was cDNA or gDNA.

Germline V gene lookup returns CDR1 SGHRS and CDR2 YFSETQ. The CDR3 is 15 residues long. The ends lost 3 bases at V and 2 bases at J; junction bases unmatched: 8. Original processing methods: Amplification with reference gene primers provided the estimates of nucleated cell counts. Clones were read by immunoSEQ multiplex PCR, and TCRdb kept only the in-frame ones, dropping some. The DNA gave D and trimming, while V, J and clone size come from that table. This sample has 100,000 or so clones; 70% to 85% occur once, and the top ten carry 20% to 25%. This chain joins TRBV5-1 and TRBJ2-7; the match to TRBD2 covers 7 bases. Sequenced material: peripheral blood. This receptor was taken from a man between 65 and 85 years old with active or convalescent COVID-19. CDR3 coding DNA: TGCGCCAGCAGCTCGGCTTCTAGCGGTCCCTACGAGCAGTACTTC. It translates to CASSSASSGPYEQYF.